The sequence of this T cell receptor beta chain was determined in a study of blood T cell repertoires in COVID-19. Profiled with immunoSEQ multiplex PCR; TCRdb holds only in-frame clones, not every one. The sample carries 250,000 to 300,000 clones, around 84% recorded once. The V gene's germline CDR1 is PRHDT and CDR2 FYEKMQ (reference sequence). J gave up 0 bases and V 8 bases, and 11 bases lay outside the gene matches. The CDR3 is made up of 18 amino acids. J is TRBJ2-1 and V is TRBV13; 12 bases agree with TRBD2. The sequenced sample was peripheral blood. The receptor comes from a woman aged 55-70 years with COVID-19, enrolled during active disease. CDR3 residues: CASEGASGREGSYNEQFF. The CDR3 bases are TGTGCCAGCGAAGGGGCTAGCGGGAGGGAGGGCTCCTACAATGAGCAGTTCTTC.